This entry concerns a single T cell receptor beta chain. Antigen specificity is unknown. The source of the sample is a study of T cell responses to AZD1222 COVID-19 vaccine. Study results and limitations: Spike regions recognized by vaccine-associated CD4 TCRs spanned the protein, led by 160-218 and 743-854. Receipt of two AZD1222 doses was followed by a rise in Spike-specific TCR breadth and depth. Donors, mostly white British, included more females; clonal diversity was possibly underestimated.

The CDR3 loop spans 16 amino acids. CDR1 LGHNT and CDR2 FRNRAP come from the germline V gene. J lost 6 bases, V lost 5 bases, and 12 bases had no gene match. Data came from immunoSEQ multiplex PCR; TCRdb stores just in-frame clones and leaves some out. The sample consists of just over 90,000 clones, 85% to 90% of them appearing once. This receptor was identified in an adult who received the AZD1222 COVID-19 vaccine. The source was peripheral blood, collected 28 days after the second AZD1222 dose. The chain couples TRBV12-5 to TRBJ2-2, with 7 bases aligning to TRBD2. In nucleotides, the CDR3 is TGTGCTAGTGGTAGGACTTGGCGGGAGTCGGCCGGGGAGCTGTTTTTT. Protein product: CASGRTWRESAGELFF.